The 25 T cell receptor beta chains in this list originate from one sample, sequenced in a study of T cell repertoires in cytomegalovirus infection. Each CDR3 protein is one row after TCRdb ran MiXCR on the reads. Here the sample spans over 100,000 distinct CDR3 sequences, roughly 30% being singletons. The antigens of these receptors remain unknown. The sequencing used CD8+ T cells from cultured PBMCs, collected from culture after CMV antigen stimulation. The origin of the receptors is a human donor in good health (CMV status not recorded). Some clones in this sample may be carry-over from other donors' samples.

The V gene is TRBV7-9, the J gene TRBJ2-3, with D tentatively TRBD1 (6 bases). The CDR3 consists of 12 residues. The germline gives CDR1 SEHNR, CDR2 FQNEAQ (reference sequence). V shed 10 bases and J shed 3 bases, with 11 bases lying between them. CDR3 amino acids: CATIGGTDTQYF. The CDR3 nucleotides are TGTGCCACCATAGGGGGAACAGATACGCAGTATTTT.

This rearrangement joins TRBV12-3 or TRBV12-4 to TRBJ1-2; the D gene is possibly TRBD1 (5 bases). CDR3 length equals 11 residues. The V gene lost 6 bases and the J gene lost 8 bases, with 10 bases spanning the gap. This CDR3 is CASSLGAGYTF. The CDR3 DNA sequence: TGTGCCAGCAGCCTCGGGGCCGGCTACACCTTC.

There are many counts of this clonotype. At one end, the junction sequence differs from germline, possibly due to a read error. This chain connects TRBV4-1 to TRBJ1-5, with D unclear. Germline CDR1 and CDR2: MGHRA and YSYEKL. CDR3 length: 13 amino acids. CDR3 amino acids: CASSQDLGQPQHF. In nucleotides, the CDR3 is TGTGCCAGCAGCCAAGATCTGGGTCAGCCCCAGCATTTT.

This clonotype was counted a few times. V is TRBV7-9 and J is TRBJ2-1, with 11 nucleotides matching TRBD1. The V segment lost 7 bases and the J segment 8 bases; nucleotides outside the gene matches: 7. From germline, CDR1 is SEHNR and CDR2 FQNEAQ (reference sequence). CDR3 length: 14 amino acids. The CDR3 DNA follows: TGTGCCAGCATTAAGGGACAGGGGGACCATGAGCAGTTCTTC. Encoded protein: CASIKGQGDHEQFF.

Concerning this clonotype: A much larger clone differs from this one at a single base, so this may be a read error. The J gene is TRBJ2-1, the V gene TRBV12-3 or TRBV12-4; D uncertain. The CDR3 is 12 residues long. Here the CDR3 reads CVSSLGLNEQFF. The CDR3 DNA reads TGTGTCAGCAGTTTAGGTCTCAATGAGCAGTTCTTC.

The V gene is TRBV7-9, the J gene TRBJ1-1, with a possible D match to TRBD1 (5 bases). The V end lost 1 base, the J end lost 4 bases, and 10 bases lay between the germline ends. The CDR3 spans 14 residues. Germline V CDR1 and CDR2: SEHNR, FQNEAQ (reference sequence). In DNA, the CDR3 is TGTGCCAGCAGCTTAGGGGATAGGGGCACTGAAGCTTTCTTT. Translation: CASSLGDRGTEAFF. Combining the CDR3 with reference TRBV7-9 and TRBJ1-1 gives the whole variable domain DTGVSQNPRHKITKRGQNVTFRCDPISEHNRLYWYRQTLGQGPEFLTYFQNEAQLEKSRLLSDRFSAERPKGSFSTLEIQRTEQGDSAMYLCASSLGDRGTEAFFGQGTRLTVV.

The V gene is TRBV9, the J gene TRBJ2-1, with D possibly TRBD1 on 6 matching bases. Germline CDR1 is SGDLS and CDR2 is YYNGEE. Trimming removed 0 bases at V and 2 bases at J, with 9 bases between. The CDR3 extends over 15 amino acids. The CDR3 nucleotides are TGTGCCAGCAGCGTAGACAGGGTCACCTACAATGAGCAGTTCTTC. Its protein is CASSVDRVTYNEQFF.

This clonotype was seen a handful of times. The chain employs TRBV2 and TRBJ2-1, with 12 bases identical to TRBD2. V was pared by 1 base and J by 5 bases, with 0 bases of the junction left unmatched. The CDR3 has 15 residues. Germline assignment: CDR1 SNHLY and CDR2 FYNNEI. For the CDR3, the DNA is TGTGCCAGCAGTGAAGGGACTAGCGGGAACAATGAGCAGTTCTTC. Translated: CASSEGTSGNNEQFF. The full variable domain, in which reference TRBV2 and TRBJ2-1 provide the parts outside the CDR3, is EPEVTQTPSHQVTQMGQEVILRCVPISNHLYFYWYRQILGQKVEFLVSFYNNEISEKSEIFDDQFSVERPDGSNFTLKIRSTKLEDSAMYFCASSEGTSGNNEQFFGPGTRLTVL.

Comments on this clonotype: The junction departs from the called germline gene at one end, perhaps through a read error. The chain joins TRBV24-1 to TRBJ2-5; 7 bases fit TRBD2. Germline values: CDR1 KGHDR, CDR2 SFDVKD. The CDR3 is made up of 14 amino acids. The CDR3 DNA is TGTGCCACCAGTGATTTCGATGGGAGGGAGACACAGTACTTC. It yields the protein CATSDFDGRETQYF.

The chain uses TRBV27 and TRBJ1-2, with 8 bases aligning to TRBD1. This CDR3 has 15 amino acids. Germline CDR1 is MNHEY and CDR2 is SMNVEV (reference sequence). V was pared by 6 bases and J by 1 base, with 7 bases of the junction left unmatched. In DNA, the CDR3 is TGTGCCAGCAGCCGGACAGGGACCGTTAACTATGGCTACACCTTC. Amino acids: CASSRTGTVNYGYTF.

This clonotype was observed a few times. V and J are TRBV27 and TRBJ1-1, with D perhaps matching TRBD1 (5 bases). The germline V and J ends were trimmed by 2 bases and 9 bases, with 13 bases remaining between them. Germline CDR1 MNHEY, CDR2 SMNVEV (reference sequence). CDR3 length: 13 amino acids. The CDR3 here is CASSLTRVEQAFF. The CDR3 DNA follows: TGTGCCAGCAGTTTAACCAGGGTGGAGCAAGCTTTCTTT.

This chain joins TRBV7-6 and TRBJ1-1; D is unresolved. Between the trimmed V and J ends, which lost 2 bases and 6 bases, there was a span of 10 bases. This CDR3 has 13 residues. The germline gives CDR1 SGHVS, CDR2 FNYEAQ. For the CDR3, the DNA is TGTGCCAGCAGCTTAACGGGAGGCGCTGAAGCTTTCTTT. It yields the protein CASSLTGGAEAFF.

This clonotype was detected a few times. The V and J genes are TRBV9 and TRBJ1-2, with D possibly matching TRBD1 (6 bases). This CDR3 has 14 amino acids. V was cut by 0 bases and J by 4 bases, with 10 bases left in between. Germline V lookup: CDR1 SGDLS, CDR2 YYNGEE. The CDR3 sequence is CASSVGRGAYGYTF. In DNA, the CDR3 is TGTGCCAGCAGCGTAGGCCGGGGGGCCTATGGCTACACCTTC.

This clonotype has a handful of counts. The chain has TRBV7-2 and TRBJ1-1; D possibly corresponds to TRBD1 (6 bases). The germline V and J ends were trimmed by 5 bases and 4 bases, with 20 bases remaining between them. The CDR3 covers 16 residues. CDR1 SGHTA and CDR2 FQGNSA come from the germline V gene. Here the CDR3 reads CASSHRRPLGGTEAFF. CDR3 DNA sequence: TGTGCCAGCAGCCACAGAAGGCCCCTAGGGGGCACTGAAGCTTTCTTT.

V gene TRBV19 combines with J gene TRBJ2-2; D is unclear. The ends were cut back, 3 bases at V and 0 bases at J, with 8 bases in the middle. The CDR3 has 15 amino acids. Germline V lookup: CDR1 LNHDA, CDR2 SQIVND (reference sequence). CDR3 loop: CASSMAGANTGELFF. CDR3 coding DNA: TGTGCCAGTAGTATGGCAGGAGCGAACACCGGGGAGCTGTTTTTT.

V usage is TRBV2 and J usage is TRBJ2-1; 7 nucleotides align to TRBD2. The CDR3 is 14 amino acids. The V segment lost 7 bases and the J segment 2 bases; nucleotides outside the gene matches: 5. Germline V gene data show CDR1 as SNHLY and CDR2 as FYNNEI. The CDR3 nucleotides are TGTGCCAGCATCCCGGCGGGGGCCTACAATGAGCAGTTCTTC. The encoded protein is CASIPAGAYNEQFF.

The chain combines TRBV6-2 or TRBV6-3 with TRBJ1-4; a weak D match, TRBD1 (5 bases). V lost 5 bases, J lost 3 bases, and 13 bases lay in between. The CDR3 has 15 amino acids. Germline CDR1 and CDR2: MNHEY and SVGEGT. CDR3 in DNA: TGTGCCAGCAGTGAACACGGGGCACCTAATGAAAAACTGTTTTTT. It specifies CASSEHGAPNEKLFF.

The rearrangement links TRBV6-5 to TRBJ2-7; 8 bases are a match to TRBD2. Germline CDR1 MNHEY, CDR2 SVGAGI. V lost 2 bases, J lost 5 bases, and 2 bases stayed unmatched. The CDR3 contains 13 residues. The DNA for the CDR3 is TGTGCCAGCAGTTACCCGGGAGGGAACGAGCAGTACTTC. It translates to CASSYPGGNEQYF.

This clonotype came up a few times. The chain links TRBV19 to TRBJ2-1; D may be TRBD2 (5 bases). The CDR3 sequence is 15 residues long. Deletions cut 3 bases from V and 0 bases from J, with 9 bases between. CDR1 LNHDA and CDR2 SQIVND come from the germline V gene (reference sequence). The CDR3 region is CASSISGSSYNEQFF. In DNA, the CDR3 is TGTGCCAGTAGTATTTCGGGGAGCTCCTACAATGAGCAGTTCTTC.

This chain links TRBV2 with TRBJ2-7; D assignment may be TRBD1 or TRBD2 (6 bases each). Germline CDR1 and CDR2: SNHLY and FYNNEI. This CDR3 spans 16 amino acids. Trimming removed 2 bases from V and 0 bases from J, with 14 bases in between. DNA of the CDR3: TGTGCCAGCAGTGAATACGGGGGCTACTACTCCTACGAGCAGTACTTC. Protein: CASSEYGGYYSYEQYF.

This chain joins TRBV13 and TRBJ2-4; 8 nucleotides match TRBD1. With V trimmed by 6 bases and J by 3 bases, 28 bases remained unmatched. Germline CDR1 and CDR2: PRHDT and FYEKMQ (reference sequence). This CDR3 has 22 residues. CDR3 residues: CASSQIKQRTGSRGVYKNIQYF. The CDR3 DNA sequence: TGTGCCAGCAGTCAAATCAAACAGAGGACAGGGTCGCGTGGTGTTTACAAAAACATTCAGTACTTC.

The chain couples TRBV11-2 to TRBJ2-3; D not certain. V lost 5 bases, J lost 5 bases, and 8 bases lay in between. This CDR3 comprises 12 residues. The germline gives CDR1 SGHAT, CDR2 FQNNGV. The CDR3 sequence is CASSPRQDTQYF. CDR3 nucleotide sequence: TGTGCCAGCAGCCCTAGGCAAGATACGCAGTATTTT.

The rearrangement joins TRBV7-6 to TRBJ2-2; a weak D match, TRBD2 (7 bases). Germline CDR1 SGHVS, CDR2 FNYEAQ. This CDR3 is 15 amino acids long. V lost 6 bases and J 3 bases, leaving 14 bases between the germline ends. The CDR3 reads CASRGGARDTGELFF. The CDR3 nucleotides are TGTGCCAGCAGGGGGGGGGCACGGGACACCGGGGAGCTGTTTTTT. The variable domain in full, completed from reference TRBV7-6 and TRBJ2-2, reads GAGVSQSPRYKVTKRGQDVALRCDPISGHVSLYWYRQALGQGPEFLTYFNYEAQQDKSGLPNDRFSAERPEGSISTLTIQRTEQRDSAMYRCASRGGARDTGELFFGEGSRLTVL.

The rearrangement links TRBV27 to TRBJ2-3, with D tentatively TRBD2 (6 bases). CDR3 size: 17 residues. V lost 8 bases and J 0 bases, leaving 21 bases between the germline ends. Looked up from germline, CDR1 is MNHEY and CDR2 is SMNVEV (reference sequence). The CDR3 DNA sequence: TGTGCCAGCCGAGTCGACGGGGGTTCTTCTAGCACAGATACGCAGTATTTT. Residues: CASRVDGGSSSTDTQYF.

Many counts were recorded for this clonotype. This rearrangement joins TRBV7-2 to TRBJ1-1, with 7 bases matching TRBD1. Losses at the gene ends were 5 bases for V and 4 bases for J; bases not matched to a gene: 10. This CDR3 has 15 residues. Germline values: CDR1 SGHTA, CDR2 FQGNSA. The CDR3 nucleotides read TGTGCCAGCAGCCTCAGGGGGGGCATCAGCACTGAAGCTTTCTTT. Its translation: CASSLRGGISTEAFF.